This T cell receptor beta chain was documented in a study of cytomegalovirus exposure and HLA in healthy donors. Whole-study findings and limits: The CMV antigen specificity of a few CMV-associated chains was confirmed through in vitro analysis. Presence/absence analyses supposed approximately even sequencing depth among donors. Most TCR beta V segments were productive about 90% or about 30% of the time in an earlier analysis. Most subjects' HLA-A and HLA-B alleles were reportedly predicted from TCR beta sequences.

With 60 Vbeta and 13 Jbeta primers, the PCR was carried out. TCRdb's copy holds only in-frame clones and misses some; the assay was immunoSEQ multiplex PCR. The table includes under 200,000 clones, approximately 80% detected once. The CDR3 loop spans 12 amino acids. Germline lookup yields CDR1 MDHEN and CDR2 SYDVKM. V lost 6 bases and J lost 6; bases outside the gene matches: 2. With regard to this clone: The antigen is unknown.

The sequencing sample was made of PBMCs. The chain couples TRBV28 to TRBJ2-1; 7 bases agree with TRBD2. This receptor was obtained from a young woman in good health and CMV-seronegative. DNA of the CDR3: TGTGCCAGCAGGGGGAGGGGCAATGAGCAGTTCTTC. The encoded protein is CASRGRGNEQFF.